This TCR beta chain came from a study of T-cell reconstitution after alpha-beta-depleted transplantation in children. Findings and limits, study-wide: Alpha-beta T cells present about two months after transplant were reported to originate from several hundred expanded graft clones. In some patients, recipient T cells and intrathymic progenitors surviving conditioning explained high day-60 diversity. T-cell numbers and diversity one year post-transplant derived largely from freshly generated T cells.

As to this clonotype: Its matching antigen is unknown.

Germline-derived CDR1 and CDR2 are LNHDA and SQIVND (reference sequence). The CDR3 extends over 16 amino acids. V was trimmed by 3 bases and J by 2 bases, leaving 14 bases between them. Molecular barcoding with unique molecular identifiers was used for the TCRbeta library. TCRdb called the PCR reads again in MiXCR, with one record for every CDR3 protein. The data contain about 140,000 distinct CDR3 sequences, 8% to 10% of them singletons. The receptor comes from a female patient aged 2-9 years who had a stem cell transplant for congenital amegakaryocytic thrombocytopenia, so the T cells may come from the graft donor. The sequences come from PBMCs, mostly from graft donor cells, collected 180 days after TCRalphabeta/CD19-depleted stem cell transplant. The chain employs TRBV19 and TRBJ2-4; perhaps TRBD1 as D (5 bases). CDR3 nucleotide sequence: TGTGCCAGTAGTATCTCTGGGGCAGGGTCCAAAAACATTCAGTACTTC. Its translation: CASSISGAGSKNIQYF.